The clone carrying this TCR beta chain was counted once. The data were obtained in a study of blood T cell repertoires in COVID-19. Turning to the study itself: PBMCs, B-cell-depleted T cells, or T cells were the source of the cDNA or gDNA that made up the material.

The CDR3 runs to 15 residues. Germline values: CDR1 LNHDA, CDR2 SQIVND (reference sequence). Trimming took 5 bases from V and 0 from J, leaving 10 bases between them. Clones were sequenced by immunoSEQ multiplex PCR, and TCRdb holds only the in-frame ones, with some missing. Among about 140,000 clones listed, around 73% were seen once. This rearrangement joins TRBV19 to TRBJ2-2; tentative D call: TRBD1 (5 bases). The receptor's source is a woman between 50 and 59 years old who had recovered from COVID-19. Material: PBMCs or T cells enriched from blood (not recorded which). The CDR3, as DNA: TGTGCCAGTAGTCTCTGGACAACGAACACCGGGGAGCTGTTTTTT. Encoded protein: CASSLWTTNTGELFF.